This T cell receptor (beta chain) was recorded in a study of blood T cell repertoires in COVID-19. On the study more broadly: There were acute and convalescent COVID-19 samples, and they came from the United States, Italy and Spain. Nucleic acid was either cDNA or gDNA, and it came from T cells, B-cell-depleted T cells, or PBMCs.

This clone appeared a few times. CDR1 LGHNA and CDR2 YSLEER come from the germline V gene. The CDR3 has 16 residues. Trimming shortened V by 0 bases and J by 1 base, and 12 bases separated the two germline ends. As processed by the authors: The authors estimated nucleated cell counts from reference gene primer amplification. Generated by immunoSEQ multiplex PCR, the TCRdb table keeps only in-frame clones and is missing some. The DNA was the basis for D and trimming; V, J and clone size are from that table. The data contain about 250,000 clones, around nine tenths of them singletons. The sequencing input was peripheral blood. The source is an older woman who had recovered from COVID-19. V gene TRBV4-3 combines with J gene TRBJ1-1; perhaps TRBD1 as D (5 bases). The CDR3 DNA sequence: TGCGCCAGCAGCCAAGACCTCCAAGACAGGAACACTGAAGCTTTCTTT. Encoded protein: CASSQDLQDRNTEAFF.